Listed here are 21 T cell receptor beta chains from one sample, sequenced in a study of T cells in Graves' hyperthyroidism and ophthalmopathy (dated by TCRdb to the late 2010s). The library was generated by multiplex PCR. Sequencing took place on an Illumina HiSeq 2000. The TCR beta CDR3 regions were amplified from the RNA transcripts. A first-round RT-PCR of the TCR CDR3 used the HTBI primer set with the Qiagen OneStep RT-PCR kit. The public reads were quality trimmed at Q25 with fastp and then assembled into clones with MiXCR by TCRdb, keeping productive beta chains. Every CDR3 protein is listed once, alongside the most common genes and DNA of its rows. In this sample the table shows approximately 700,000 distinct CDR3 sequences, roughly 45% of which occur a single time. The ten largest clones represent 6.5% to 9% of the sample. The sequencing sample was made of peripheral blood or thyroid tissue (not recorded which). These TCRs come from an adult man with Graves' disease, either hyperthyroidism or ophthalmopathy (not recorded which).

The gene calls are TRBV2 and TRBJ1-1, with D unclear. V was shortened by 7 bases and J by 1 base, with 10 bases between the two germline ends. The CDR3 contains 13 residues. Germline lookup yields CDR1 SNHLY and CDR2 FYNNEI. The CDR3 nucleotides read TGTGCCAGCACTTACGGGCAGAACACTGAAGCTTTCTTT. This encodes CASTYGQNTEAFF.

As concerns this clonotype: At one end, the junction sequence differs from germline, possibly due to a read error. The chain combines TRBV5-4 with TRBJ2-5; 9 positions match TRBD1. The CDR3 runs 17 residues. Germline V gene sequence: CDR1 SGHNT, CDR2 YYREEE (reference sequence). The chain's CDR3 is CASSSPDRGEGLETQHF. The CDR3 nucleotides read TGTGCCAGCAGCTCCCCGGACAGGGGCGAAGGTCTAGAGACCCAGCACTTC.

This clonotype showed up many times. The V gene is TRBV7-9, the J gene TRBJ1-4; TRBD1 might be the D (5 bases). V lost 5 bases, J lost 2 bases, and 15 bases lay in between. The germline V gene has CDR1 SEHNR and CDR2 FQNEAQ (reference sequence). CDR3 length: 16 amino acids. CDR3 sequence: CASSGAGYSTNEKLFF. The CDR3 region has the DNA TGTGCCAGCAGCGGGGCAGGTTACTCTACTAATGAAAAACTGTTTTTT.

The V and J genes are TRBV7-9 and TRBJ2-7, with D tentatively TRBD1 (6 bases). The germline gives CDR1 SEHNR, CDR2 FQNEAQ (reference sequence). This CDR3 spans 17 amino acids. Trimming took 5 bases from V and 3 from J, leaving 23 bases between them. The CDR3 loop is CASSTSAQGSGGYEQYF. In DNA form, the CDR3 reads TGTGCCAGCAGCACCAGCGCACAGGGATCCGGTGGCTACGAGCAGTACTTC.

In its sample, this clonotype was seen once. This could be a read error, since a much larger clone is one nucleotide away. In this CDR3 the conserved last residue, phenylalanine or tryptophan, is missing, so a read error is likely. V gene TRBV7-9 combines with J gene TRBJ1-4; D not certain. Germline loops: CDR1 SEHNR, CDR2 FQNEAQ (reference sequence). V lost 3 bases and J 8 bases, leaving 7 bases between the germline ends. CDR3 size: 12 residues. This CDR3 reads CASSFNGEKLFC. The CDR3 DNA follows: TGTGCCAGCAGCTTTAACGGCGAAAAACTGTTTTGT.

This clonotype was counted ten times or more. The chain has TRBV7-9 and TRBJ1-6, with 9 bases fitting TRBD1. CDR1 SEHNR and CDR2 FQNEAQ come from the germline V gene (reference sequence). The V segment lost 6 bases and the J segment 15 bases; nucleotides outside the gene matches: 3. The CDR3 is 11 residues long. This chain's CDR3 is CASSLDRGLHF. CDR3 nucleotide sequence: TGTGCCAGCAGTCTGGACAGGGGCCTCCACTTT.

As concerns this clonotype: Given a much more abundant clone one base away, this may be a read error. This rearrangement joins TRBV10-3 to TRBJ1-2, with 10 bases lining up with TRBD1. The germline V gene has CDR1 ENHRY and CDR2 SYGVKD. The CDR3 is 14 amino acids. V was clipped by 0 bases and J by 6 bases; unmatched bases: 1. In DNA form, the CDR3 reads TGTGCCATCAGTGAGTCGGACAGGGGGGATGGCTACACCTTC. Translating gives CAISESDRGDGYTF.

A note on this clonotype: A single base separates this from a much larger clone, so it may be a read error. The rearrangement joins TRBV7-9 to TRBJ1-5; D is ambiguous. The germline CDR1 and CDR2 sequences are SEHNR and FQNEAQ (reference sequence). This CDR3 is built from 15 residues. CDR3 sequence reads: CVSSLVGRSDQPQHF. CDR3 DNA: TGTGTCAGCAGCCTAGTGGGTCGGAGCGATCAGCCCCAGCATTTT. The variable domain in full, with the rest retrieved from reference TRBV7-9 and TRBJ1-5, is DTGVSQNPRHKITKRGQNVTFRCDPISEHNRLYWYRQTLGQGPEFLTYFQNEAQLEKSRLLSDRFSAERPKGSFSTLEIQRTEQGDSAMYLCVSSLVGRSDQPQHFGDGTRLSIL.

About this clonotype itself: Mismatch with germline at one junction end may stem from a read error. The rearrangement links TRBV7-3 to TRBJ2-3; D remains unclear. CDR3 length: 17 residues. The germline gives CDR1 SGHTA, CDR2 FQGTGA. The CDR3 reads CASSQVAVGKGPDTQYF. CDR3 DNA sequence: TGCGCCAGCAGCCAAGTGGCAGTGGGAAAAGGTCCAGATACGCAGTATTTT.

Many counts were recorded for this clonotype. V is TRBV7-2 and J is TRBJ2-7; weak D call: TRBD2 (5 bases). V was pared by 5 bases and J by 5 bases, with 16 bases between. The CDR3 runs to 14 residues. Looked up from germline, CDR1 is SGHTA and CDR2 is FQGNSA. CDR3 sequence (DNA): TGTGCCAGCAGCGCAGGACTGTCTCTGAACGAGCAGTACTTC. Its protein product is CASSAGLSLNEQYF.

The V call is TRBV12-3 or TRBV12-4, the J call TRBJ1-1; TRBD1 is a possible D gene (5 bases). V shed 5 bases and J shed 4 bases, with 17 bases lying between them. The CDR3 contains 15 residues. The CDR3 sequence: CASSPDTPRGTEAFF. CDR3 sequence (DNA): TGTGCCAGCAGTCCGGACACCCCTCGGGGCACTGAAGCTTTCTTT.

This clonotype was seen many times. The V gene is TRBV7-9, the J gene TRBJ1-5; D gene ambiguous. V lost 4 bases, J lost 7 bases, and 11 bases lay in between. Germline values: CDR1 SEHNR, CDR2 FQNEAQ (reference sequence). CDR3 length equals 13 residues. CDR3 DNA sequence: TGTGCCAGCAGCTCCTCTGATGTCCAGCCCCAGCATTTT. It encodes CASSSSDVQPQHF.

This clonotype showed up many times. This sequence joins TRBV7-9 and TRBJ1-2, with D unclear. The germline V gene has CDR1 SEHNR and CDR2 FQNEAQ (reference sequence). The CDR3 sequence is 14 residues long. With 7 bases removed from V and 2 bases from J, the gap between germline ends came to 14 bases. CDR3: CASTLPQENYGYTF. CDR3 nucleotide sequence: TGTGCCAGCACCCTGCCCCAGGAAAACTATGGCTACACCTTC.

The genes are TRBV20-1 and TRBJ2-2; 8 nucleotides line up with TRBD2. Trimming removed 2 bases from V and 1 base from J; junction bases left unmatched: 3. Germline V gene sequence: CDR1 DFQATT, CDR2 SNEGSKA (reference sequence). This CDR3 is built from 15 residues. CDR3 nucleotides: TGCAGTGCTAGAAGGCTAGCGGGGAACACCGGGGAGCTGTTTTTT. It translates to CSARRLAGNTGELFF.

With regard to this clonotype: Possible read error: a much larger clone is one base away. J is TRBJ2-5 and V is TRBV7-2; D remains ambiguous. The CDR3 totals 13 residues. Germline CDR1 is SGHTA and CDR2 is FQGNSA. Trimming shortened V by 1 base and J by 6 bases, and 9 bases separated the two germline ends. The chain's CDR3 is CASSLGWPQTQYF. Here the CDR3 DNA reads TGTGCCAGCAGCTTAGGTTGGCCTCAGACCCAGTACTTC.

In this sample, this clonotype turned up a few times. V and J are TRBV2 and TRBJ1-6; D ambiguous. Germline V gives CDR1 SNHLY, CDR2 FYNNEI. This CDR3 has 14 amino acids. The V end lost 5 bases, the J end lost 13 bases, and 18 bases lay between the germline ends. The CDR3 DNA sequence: TGTGCCAGCAGTTGGACCGCCCGCACTGGCCCCCTCCACTTT. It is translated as CASSWTARTGPLHF. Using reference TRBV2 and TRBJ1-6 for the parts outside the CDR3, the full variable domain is EPEVTQTPSHQVTQMGQEVILRCVPISNHLYFYWYRQILGQKVEFLVSFYNNEISEKSEIFDDQFSVERPDGSNFTLKIRSTKLEDSAMYFCASSWTARTGPLHFGNGTRLTVT.

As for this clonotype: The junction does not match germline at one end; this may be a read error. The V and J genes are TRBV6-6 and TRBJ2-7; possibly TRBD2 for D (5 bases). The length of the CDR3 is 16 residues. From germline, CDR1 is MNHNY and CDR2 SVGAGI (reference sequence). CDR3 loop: CASSYPNAAGSNEQYF. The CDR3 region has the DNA TGTGCCAGCAGTTACCCCAATGCGGCGGGCTCCAACGAGCAGTACTTC.

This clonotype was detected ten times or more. The CDR3 DNA is TGTGCCACCAGCAGAGCCGGAAACAGTAATGAAAAACTGTTTTTT. Amino acids: CATSRAGNSNEKLFF. V is TRBV15 and J is TRBJ1-4; D remains ambiguous. The V gene's germline CDR1 is LNHNV and CDR2 YYDKDF (reference sequence). The CDR3 covers 15 residues. V shed 1 base and J shed 4 bases, with 10 bases lying between them.

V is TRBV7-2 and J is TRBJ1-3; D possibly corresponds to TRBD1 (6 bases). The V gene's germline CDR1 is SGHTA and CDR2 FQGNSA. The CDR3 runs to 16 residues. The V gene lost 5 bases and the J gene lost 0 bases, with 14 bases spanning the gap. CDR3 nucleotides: TGTGCCAGCAGCCCCGGAGGGACACCCTCTGGAAACACCATATATTTT. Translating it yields CASSPGGTPSGNTIYF.

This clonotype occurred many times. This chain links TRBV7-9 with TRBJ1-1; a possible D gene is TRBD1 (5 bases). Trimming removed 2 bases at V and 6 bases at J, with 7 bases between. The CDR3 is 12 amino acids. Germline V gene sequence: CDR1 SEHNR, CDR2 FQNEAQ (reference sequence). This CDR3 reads CASSLIGAEAFF. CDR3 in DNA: TGTGCCAGCAGCTTAATAGGGGCTGAAGCTTTCTTT.

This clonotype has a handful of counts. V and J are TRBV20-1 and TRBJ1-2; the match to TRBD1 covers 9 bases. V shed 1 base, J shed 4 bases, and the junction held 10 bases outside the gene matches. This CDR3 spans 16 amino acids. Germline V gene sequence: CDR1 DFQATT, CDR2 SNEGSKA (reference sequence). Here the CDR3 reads CSARVPNRGRIYGYTF. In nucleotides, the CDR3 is TGCAGTGCTAGAGTGCCCAACAGGGGGCGGATCTATGGCTACACCTTC.